These 8 T cell receptor beta chains share one sample of origin, sequenced in a study of tumor-infiltrating lymphocytes in primary liver carcinoma. Extraction of RNA together with DNA used 20-30 mg of unsorted bulk tissue. Starting material of about 450 ng total RNA yielded TCR beta cDNA via a constant-region primer. Generation of the TCR beta libraries relied on three nested multiplex PCR rounds using slightly modified ARM-PCR. Rounds one and two of PCR, each of around 9 cycles, were primed with TRBV1-TRBV30 forward primers and a C-beta reverse primer. TCRdb re-called the multiplex PCR reads through MiXCR, storing one row per CDR3 protein. The sample includes approximately 190,000 distinct CDR3 sequences, just under 85% of them seen just once. The specimen was tumor tissue from primary liver carcinoma. These receptors all stem from a man aged 35 to 55 with primary liver carcinoma and hepatitis B virus infection.

Comments on this clonotype: It is likely a read error, because the conserved phenylalanine at the end of the CDR3 is missing. CDR3 sequence (DNA): TGTGCCAGCAGCCCTGGACAGACCTACGAGCAGTACTTA. This codes for CASSPGQTYEQYL. J is TRBJ2-7 and V is TRBV4-2, with a weak D call TRBD1 (6 bases). The germline V and J ends were trimmed by 4 bases and 2 bases, with 9 bases remaining between them. This CDR3 has 13 residues. Per germline, CDR1 LGHNA and CDR2 YNFKEQ.

Comments on this clonotype: Its ends do not fully match the called genes, so a read error is possible. This chain links TRBV4-1 with TRBJ2-3; D not certain. From germline, CDR1 is MGHRA and CDR2 YSYEKL. This CDR3 spans 16 amino acids. The CDR3, as DNA: TGCACCAGCAGCCAAAATCCGGGTATCGTGAGTAATACGCAGTATTTT. This gives the protein CTSSQNPGIVSNTQYF.

A word on this clonotype: One junction end does not reproduce the germline sequence, and a read error may be involved. The gene calls are TRBV6-6 and TRBJ2-5; TRBD2 agrees at 14 bases. The germline V gene encodes CDR1 MNHNY and CDR2 SVGAGI (reference sequence). The CDR3 totals 20 residues. CDR3 amino acids: CTSSQWSLLTSGRAVETQYF. CDR3 sequence (DNA): TGTACCAGCAGCCAATGGAGTTTACTGACTAGCGGGAGGGCCGTAGAGACCCAGTACTTC.

The gene calls are TRBV6-4 and TRBJ2-5; D is perhaps TRBD2 (5 bases). The CDR3 runs to 16 residues. Germline V lookup: CDR1 MRHNA, CDR2 SNTAGT. With 3 bases removed from V and 1 base from J, the gap between germline ends came to 15 bases. The CDR3 loop is CASSESGNSGQETQYF. CDR3 coding DNA: TGTGCCAGCAGTGAATCGGGGAATAGTGGCCAAGAGACCCAGTACTTC.

Points on this clonotype: The junction differs from germline at one of its ends, possibly a read error. The chain carries TRBV11-2 and TRBJ1-5; D might be TRBD1 (6 bases). Germline CDR1 and CDR2: SGHAT and FQNNGV. The CDR3 length is 17 residues. This CDR3 reads CASNLVRVTGSNQRQHF. CDR3 DNA sequence: TGTGCCAGCAACTTAGTAAGGGTAACAGGGAGCAATCAGCGCCAGCATTTT.

Remarks on this clonotype: A read error may be the cause here, since a much bigger clone is one base away. The chain employs TRBV28 and TRBJ2-5; the match to TRBD2 covers 10 bases. CDR3 length equals 17 residues. Germline assignment: CDR1 MDHEN and CDR2 SYDVKM. V gave up 6 bases and J gave up 5 bases; unmatched junction bases: 15. CDR3 sequence (DNA): TGTGCCAGCAGCATCTCCTCGGGGCTAGCGGGAGATGAGACCCAGTACTTC. Protein sequence: CASSISSGLAGDETQYF.

Details on this clonotype: The junction and the germline gene differ at one end; a read error may be behind it. J is TRBJ2-6 and V is TRBV28, with D possibly matching TRBD1 (6 bases). The CDR3 is 15 residues long. Germline lookup yields CDR1 MDHEN and CDR2 SYDVKM. DNA of the CDR3: TGTGCCAGCCATGTTGGGGGCTCTGGGGCCGACGTCCTGACTTTC. Its protein product is CASHVGGSGADVLTF.

As for this clonotype: The junction does not match germline at one end; this may be a read error. The V call is TRBV6-5, the J call TRBJ1-2; no clear D. The germline gives CDR1 MNHEY, CDR2 SVGAGI. The CDR3 covers 15 residues. As DNA, the CDR3 is TGTGTCAGCAGTTACAAAGTGGGCGGTAACTATGACTACACCTTC. Its protein is CVSSYKVGGNYDYTF.